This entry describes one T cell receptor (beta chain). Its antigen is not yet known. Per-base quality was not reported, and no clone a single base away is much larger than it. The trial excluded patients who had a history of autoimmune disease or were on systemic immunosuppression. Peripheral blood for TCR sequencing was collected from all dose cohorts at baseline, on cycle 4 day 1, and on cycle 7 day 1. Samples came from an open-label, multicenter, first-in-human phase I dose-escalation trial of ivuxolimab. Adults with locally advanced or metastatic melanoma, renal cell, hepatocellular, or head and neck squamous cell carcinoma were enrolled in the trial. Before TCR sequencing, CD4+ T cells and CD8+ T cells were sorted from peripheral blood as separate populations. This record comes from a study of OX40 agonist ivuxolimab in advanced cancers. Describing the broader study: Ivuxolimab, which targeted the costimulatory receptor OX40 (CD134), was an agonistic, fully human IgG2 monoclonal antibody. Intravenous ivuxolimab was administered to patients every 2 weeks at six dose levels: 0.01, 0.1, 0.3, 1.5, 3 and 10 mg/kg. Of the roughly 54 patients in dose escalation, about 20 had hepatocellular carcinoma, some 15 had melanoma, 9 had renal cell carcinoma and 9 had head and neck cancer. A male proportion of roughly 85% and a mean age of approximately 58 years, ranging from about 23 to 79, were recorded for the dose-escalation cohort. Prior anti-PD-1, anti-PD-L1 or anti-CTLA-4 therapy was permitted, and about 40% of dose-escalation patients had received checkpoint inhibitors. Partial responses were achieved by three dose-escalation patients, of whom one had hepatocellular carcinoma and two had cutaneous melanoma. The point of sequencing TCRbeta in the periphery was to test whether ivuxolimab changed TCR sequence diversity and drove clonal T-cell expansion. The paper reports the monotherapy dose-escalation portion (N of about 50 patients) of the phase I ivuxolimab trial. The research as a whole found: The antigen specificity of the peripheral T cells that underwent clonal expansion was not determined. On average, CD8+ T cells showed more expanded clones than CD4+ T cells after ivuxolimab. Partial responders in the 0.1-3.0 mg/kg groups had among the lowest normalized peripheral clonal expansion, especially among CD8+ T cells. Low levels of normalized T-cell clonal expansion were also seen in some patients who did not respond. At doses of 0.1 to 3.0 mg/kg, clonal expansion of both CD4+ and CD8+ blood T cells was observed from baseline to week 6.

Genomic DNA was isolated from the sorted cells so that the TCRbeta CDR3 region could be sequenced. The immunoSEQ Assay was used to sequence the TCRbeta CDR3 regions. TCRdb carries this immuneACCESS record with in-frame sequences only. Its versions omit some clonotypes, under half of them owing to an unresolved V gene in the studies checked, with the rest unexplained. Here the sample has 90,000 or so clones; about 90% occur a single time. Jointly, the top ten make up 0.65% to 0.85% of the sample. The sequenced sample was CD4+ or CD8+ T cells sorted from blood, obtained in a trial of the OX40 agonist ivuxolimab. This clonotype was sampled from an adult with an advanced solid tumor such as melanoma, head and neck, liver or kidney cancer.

Here the CDR3 is given as CASSLWWGDTTWGEQFF. The sequenced DNA is TGTGCCAGCAGTTTATGGTGGGGGGATACTACCTGGGGTGAGCAGTTCTTC. Recombination linked TRBV28 to TRBJ2-1, and possibly TRBD2, on 6 matching bases. CDR1 and CDR2 are drawn from the germline V gene: MDHEN, SYDVKM. The junction carries 21 bases between V and J, which are trimmed by 0 bases and 9 bases respectively. From the cysteine through the phenylalanine, the CDR3 covers 17 amino acids. Solely the CDR3 DNA is kept, with 51 bases framed from the first base.